The rows below give T cell receptor beta chains drawn from one sample of a study of technical replicates of blood from four donors. TCRdb's copy holds only in-frame clones and misses some; the assay was immunoSEQ multiplex PCR. The top ten hold roughly 12% of the sample, which has 15,000 to 20,000 clones, around 90% seen once. The source material was PBMCs. Every receptor here comes from a human donor in good health. Each CDR3 is given with its conserved first and last residue. The D gene is left open where the match is weak. Some rows have no size entry. The others give once, few or many, or a class for an expanded clone.

CDR3,DNA,V,J,D,size
CAISASSSGNTIYF,TGTGCCATCAGTGCATCCAGCTCTGGAAACACCATATATTTT,TRBV10-3,TRBJ1-3,-,-
CAWTDPGPNTEAFF,TGTGCCTGGACAGACCCAGGGCCGAACACTGAAGCTTTCTTT,TRBV30,TRBJ1-1,-,-
CASSLSQGDEQYF,TGTGCCAGCAGTTTATCGCAGGGGGACGAGCAGTACTTC,TRBV27,TRBJ2-7,TRBD1,few
CAWSLGQGYDEQFF,TGTGCCTGGAGTCTCGGACAGGGGTACGATGAGCAGTTCTTC,TRBV30,TRBJ2-1,TRBD1,-
CASSLAFASGYSYEQYF,TGCGCCAGCAGCTTGGCCTTTGCTAGCGGTTATTCCTACGAGCAGTACTTC,TRBV5-1,TRBJ2-7,TRBD2,-
CASSTQGRNTGELFF,TGTGCCAGCAGTACACAGGGACGCAACACCGGGGAGCTGTTTTTT,TRBV6-5,TRBJ2-2,-,-
CASREGLAGDEQYF,TGTGCCAGCAGGGAGGGACTAGCGGGGGACGAGCAGTACTTC,TRBV7-9,TRBJ2-7,TRBD2,-
CASSFWGPTSVNEQFF,TGTGCCAGCAGTTTTTGGGGGCCAACTAGCGTTAATGAGCAGTTCTTC,TRBV27,TRBJ2-1,-,-
CASSLGQGAEAFF,TGCGCCAGCAGCTTGGGGCAGGGCGCTGAAGCTTTCTTT,TRBV5-1,TRBJ1-1,-,-
CASSMGLAAYEQYF,TGTGCCAGTAGTATGGGACTAGCGGCCTACGAGCAGTACTTC,TRBV19,TRBJ2-7,TRBD2,-
CASSPQQGMNTEAFF,TGCGCCAGCAGCCCCCAACAGGGAATGAACACTGAAGCTTTCTTT,TRBV5-1,TRBJ1-1,-,-
CASSTRPRQVTVTEAFF,TGTGCCAGTAGTACGCGACCGCGACAGGTAACTGTCACTGAAGCTTTCTTT,TRBV19,TRBJ1-1,-,-
CASSQFGLAVYNEQFF,TGTGCCAGCAGCCAATTTGGACTAGCGGTCTACAATGAGCAGTTCTTC,TRBV14,TRBJ2-1,TRBD2,-
CASSETGDKNIQYF,TGTGCCAGCAGCGAAACAGGAGACAAAAACATTCAGTACTTC,TRBV2,TRBJ2-4,-,-
CASSLGAGMGTEAFF,TGCGCCAGCAGCTTGGGGGCGGGTATGGGCACTGAAGCTTTCTTT,TRBV5-1,TRBJ1-1,-,-
CASRIGGSNEKLFF,TGTGCCAGCAGGATAGGGGGCTCTAATGAAAAACTGTTTTTT,TRBV5-5,TRBJ1-4,TRBD1,-
CASSASGTNYGYTF,TGTGCCAGCAGCGCATCCGGGACTAACTATGGCTACACCTTC,TRBV11-2,TRBJ1-2,-,-
CASSAGLRGYTF,TGTGCCAGCAGCGCGGGTTTGCGGGGCTACACCTTC,TRBV7-9,TRBJ1-2,-,-
CASRTGTGELFF,TGCGCCAGCCGCACAGGCACCGGGGAGCTGTTTTTT,TRBV5-1,TRBJ2-2,-,-
CASSPGVGQGLYEQYF,TGTGCCAGCAGCCCAGGCGTGGGACAGGGTCTCTACGAGCAGTACTTC,TRBV5-6,TRBJ2-7,TRBD1,-
CATQTGGTEAFF,TGTGCCACCCAGACCGGGGGGACTGAAGCTTTCTTT,TRBV7-8,TRBJ1-1,-,few
CASSLGSGLGRGADTQYF,TGCGCCAGCAGCTTGGGGAGTGGACTAGGCCGGGGCGCAGATACGCAGTATTTT,TRBV5-1,TRBJ2-3,TRBD2,-
CASSVVSDTEAFF,TGTGCCAGCAGCGTAGTCAGCGACACTGAAGCTTTCTTT,TRBV9,TRBJ1-1,-,-
CASSYPLDQAGASDTQYF,TGTGCCAGCAGCTACCCCCTGGATCAAGCGGGGGCATCGGATACGCAGTATTTT,TRBV7-9,TRBJ2-3,TRBD2,-
CASTPGGTDYGYTF,TGTGCCAGCACCCCGGGGGGCACCGACTATGGCTACACCTTC,TRBV13,TRBJ1-2,-,-
CASSRSGAYEQYF,TGTGCCAGCAGTCGGTCAGGGGCCTACGAGCAGTACTTC,TRBV2,TRBJ2-7,-,-
CASSQGVGQGAETQYF,TGTGCCAGCAGCCAAGGGGTGGGACAGGGGGCGGAGACCCAGTACTTC,TRBV4-2,TRBJ2-5,TRBD1,-
CASSYRSGGRPGLYSNQPQHF,TGTGCCAGCAGTTACAGAAGCGGGGGGCGCCCTGGGCTCTATAGCAATCAGCCCCAGCATTTT,TRBV6-7,TRBJ1-5,-,-
CASSPGQGNTEAFF,TGCGCCAGCAGCCCGGGACAGGGGAACACTGAAGCTTTCTTT,TRBV5-1,TRBJ1-1,TRBD1,-
CASSVAWTPQETQYF,TGTGCCAGCAGCGTAGCTTGGACACCGCAAGAGACCCAGTACTTC,TRBV9,TRBJ2-5,-,-
CATQGQLYEQYF,TGTGCCACTCAGGGACAACTCTACGAGCAGTACTTC,TRBV19,TRBJ2-7,-,-
CASSLKLAGVNSYEQYF,TGTGCCAGCAGTCTAAAACTAGCGGGAGTGAACTCCTACGAGCAGTACTTC,TRBV27,TRBJ2-7,TRBD2,-
CASSQRGAGSNQPQHF,TGTGCCAGCAGCCAACGGGGGGCCGGGAGCAATCAGCCCCAGCATTTT,TRBV4-2,TRBJ1-5,-,few
CASSFQNQDTQYF,TGTGCCAGCAGCTTCCAGAACCAGGATACGCAGTATTTT,TRBV7-3,TRBJ2-3,-,-
CASAPGTEAFF,TGCGCCAGCGCCCCGGGCACTGAAGCTTTCTTT,TRBV5-1,TRBJ1-1,-,-
CASSQFLGMDDTQYF,TGTGCCAGCAGCCAGTTCCTCGGGATGGATGATACGCAGTATTTT,TRBV14,TRBJ2-3,-,-
CASSLMRGQTYGYTF,TGTGCCAGCAGTTTAATGAGGGGGCAAACCTATGGCTACACCTTC,TRBV28,TRBJ1-2,TRBD1,-
CATSREAGTGGAEAFF,TGTGCCACCAGCAGAGAAGCGGGGACAGGGGGCGCTGAAGCTTTCTTT,TRBV15,TRBJ1-1,TRBD1,-
CASSRLATNEKLFF,TGTGCCAGCAGCCGACTTGCAACTAATGAAAAACTGTTTTTT,TRBV6-5,TRBJ1-4,-,-
CSVGTATGGYTF,TGCAGCGTAGGGACAGCGACCGGAGGCTACACCTTC,TRBV29-1,TRBJ1-2,TRBD1,once
CASSQDSGSGFSGANVLTF,TGTGCCAGCAGCCAAGATAGCGGAAGCGGGTTTTCTGGGGCCAACGTCCTGACTTTC,TRBV4-2,TRBJ2-6,-,-
CASTPDGQVLTEQYF,TGTGCCAGCACCCCAGACGGACAGGTCCTTACCGAGCAGTACTTC,TRBV7-2,TRBJ2-7,TRBD1,-
CASKDRNTGELFF,TGTGCCAGTAAGGACAGAAACACCGGGGAGCTGTTTTTT,TRBV19,TRBJ2-2,-,few
CASSIWDRDSYEQYF,TGTGCCAGTAGTATCTGGGACAGGGACTCCTACGAGCAGTACTTC,TRBV19,TRBJ2-7,TRBD1,-
CASSLDTEAFF,TGCGCCAGCAGCTTGGATACAGAAGCTTTCTTT,TRBV5-1,TRBJ1-1,-,few
CASSGGVGSRGEQFF,TGCGCCAGCAGCGGCGGGGTAGGTTCGCGGGGTGAGCAGTTCTTC,TRBV5-1,TRBJ2-1,-,-
CASSNGQLNTEAFF,TGTGCCAGCAGCAACGGACAGCTGAACACTGAAGCTTTCTTT,TRBV7-3,TRBJ1-1,-,-
CASRPTGGWGYTF,TGTGCCAGCAGGCCGACAGGGGGCTGGGGCTACACCTTC,TRBV5-6,TRBJ1-2,TRBD1,-
CASSTGTGVNEQYF,TGTGCCAGTAGCACTGGGACAGGGGTGAACGAGCAGTACTTC,TRBV19,TRBJ2-7,TRBD1,-
CASSSRTGGNQPQHF,TGTGCCAGCAGTTCCCGGACAGGGGGCAATCAGCCCCAGCATTTT,TRBV6-5,TRBJ1-5,TRBD1,-
CASSPVMNTEAFF,TGTGCCAGCTCACCAGTTATGAACACTGAAGCTTTCTTT,TRBV18,TRBJ1-1,-,once
CAISGGAGTNTEAFF,TGTGCCATCAGTGGGGGAGCGGGGACGAACACTGAAGCTTTCTTT,TRBV10-3,TRBJ1-1,-,-